These T cell receptor beta chains were read from a single sample in a study of beta chain features in type 1 diabetes. Generated by immunoSEQ multiplex PCR, the TCRdb table keeps only in-frame clones and is missing some. Here the sample spans 640,000 or so clones, roughly 13% being singletons. The sample comprised naive CD4+ T cells from blood. The receptors were gathered from a man aged 18 to 29 with type 1 diabetes. The CDR3 runs from the conserved cysteine through the conserved F or W. The D gene is left open where the match is weak. Clone size is given for some rows only: seen once, a few or many times, or a class if the clone is expanded.

V	D	length	J	size	CDR3	DNA
TRBV28	TRBD1	15	TRBJ1-5	few	CASSLRGTENQPQHF	TGTGCCAGCAGTTTAAGGGGGACAGAGAATCAGCCCCAGCATTTT
TRBV14	TRBD2	16	TRBJ2-1	-	CASSPTLGGARLVQFF	TGTGCCAGCAGCCCCACACTCGGGGGGGCCCGACTGGTGCAGTTCTTC
TRBV7-6	-	12	TRBJ2-3	-	CASSRDTDTQYF	TGTGCCAGCAGCCGGGACACAGATACGCAGTATTTT
TRBV6-6	TRBD1	15	TRBJ1-6	-	CATKDRASFKSPLHF	TGTGCCACCAAGGACAGGGCGTCATTTAAATCACCCCTCCACTTT
TRBV29-1	-	12	TRBJ1-3	-	CSGETNGNTIYF	TGCAGCGGGGAAACGAATGGAAACACCATATATTTT
TRBV10-3	TRBD1	14	TRBJ2-5	-	CATGPGTVQETQYF	TGTGCCACGGGCCCTGGGACAGTCCAAGAGACCCAGTACTTC
TRBV10-3	TRBD1	16	TRBJ1-3	-	CAISESTGQGKNTIYF	TGTGCCATCAGTGAGTCGACGGGACAGGGTAAAAACACCATATATTTT
TRBV7-2	TRBD1	14	TRBJ2-7	-	CASTESRDRVEQYF	TGTGCCAGCACCGAATCCCGGGACAGGGTTGAGCAGTACTTC
TRBV9	TRBD1	16	TRBJ1-2	few	CASSANPGQGPYGYTF	TGTGCCAGCAGCGCGAATCCGGGACAGGGACCCTATGGCTACACCTTC
TRBV28	TRBD1	15	TRBJ2-7	-	CASRAGQGGTYEQYF	TGTGCCAGCAGGGCGGGACAGGGGGGGACCTACGAGCAGTACTTC
TRBV27	TRBD1	14	TRBJ1-2	few	CASRPTGQGAGYTF	TGTGCCAGCAGGCCCACGGGACAGGGGGCTGGCTACACCTTC
TRBV6-5	-	13	TRBJ1-5	few	CASSMDGDQPQHF	TGTGCCAGCAGTATGGACGGTGATCAGCCCCAGCATTTT
TRBV5-1	-	15	TRBJ1-4	few	CASSLPGDGEEKLFF	TGCGCCAGCAGCCTCCCAGGGGACGGGGAAGAAAAACTGTTTTTT
TRBV7-2	-	13	TRBJ2-1	few	CASRPGGLNEQFF	TGTGCCAGCCGCCCGGGGGGCCTTAATGAGCAGTTCTTC